Below are 13 T cell receptor beta chains sequenced from a single sample in a study of blood T cell repertoires in COVID-19. Profiled with immunoSEQ multiplex PCR; TCRdb holds only in-frame clones, not every one. The sample has 130,000 or so clones, 87% seen once. Sequenced: peripheral blood. These receptors were collected from a man aged 45-65 years with active COVID-19.

The J gene is TRBJ1-1, the V gene TRBV6-5; no firm D call. This CDR3 comprises 14 residues. V lost 0 bases, J lost 3 bases, and 8 bases lay in between. Germline assignment: CDR1 MNHEY and CDR2 SVGAGI. CDR3 in amino acids: CASSYSLLDTEAFF. The CDR3 DNA reads TGTGCCAGCAGTTACTCACTGCTGGACACTGAAGCTTTCTTT.

The CDR3 sequence is CASSDRAGDNEQFF. As DNA, the CDR3 is TGTGCCAGCAGTGACAGGGCCGGAGACAATGAGCAGTTCTTC. The chain uses TRBV2 and TRBJ2-1, with a weak D call TRBD1 (5 bases). CDR3 size: 14 residues. V shed 3 bases and J shed 5 bases, with 11 bases lying between them. Germline CDR1 and CDR2: SNHLY and FYNNEI.

This CDR3 reads CASGDRGSYEQYF. CDR3 nucleotides: TGTGCCAGTGGGGACAGGGGGTCCTACGAGCAGTACTTC. The chain carries TRBV19 and TRBJ2-7, with 11 nucleotides matching TRBD1. The germline V gene encodes CDR1 LNHDA and CDR2 SQIVND (reference sequence). After removal of 8 bases from V and 1 base from J, the junction contained 1 base not matched to a gene. There are 13 residues in the CDR3.

The genes are TRBV24-1 and TRBJ2-3; 10 bases line up with TRBD2. The V segment lost 2 bases and the J segment 2 bases; nucleotides outside the gene matches: 6. Germline V gene data show CDR1 as KGHDR and CDR2 as SFDVKD. The CDR3 is 17 residues long. In DNA, the CDR3 is TGTGCCACCAGTGATTCTAGCGGGGGCCCTGCCACAGATACGCAGTATTTT. Translating gives CATSDSSGGPATDTQYF.

This chain links TRBV3-1 (or the pseudogene TRBV3-2) with TRBJ2-2; the match to TRBD2 covers 8 bases. The trim removed 3 bases at V and 4 bases at J, leaving 4 bases unmatched. This CDR3 is 15 amino acids long. The V gene's germline CDR1 is LGHDT and CDR2 YNNKEL (reference sequence). CDR3 in amino acids: CASSHGRGGTGELFF. The CDR3 region has the DNA TGTGCCAGCAGCCACGGCCGGGGGGGCACCGGGGAGCTGTTTTTT.

The chain is built from TRBV11-2 and TRBJ2-5; weak D call: TRBD1 (5 bases). The CDR3 contains 14 residues. In germline, CDR1 is SGHAT, CDR2 FQNNGV. Trimming left V 5 bases short and J 5 bases short, with 15 bases between. CDR3 protein: CASSVQGMMETQYF. CDR3 sequence (DNA): TGTGCCAGCAGCGTTCAGGGTATGATGGAGACCCAGTACTTC.

J is TRBJ1-3 and V is TRBV7-3; 7 bases are a match to TRBD1. The CDR3 runs 14 residues. V lost 5 bases to trimming and J lost 2 bases; unmatched junction nucleotides: 3. Germline lookup yields CDR1 SGHTA and CDR2 FQGTGA. The CDR3 loop is CASSQGGPGNTIYF. For the CDR3, the DNA is TGTGCCAGCAGCCAGGGGGGCCCTGGAAACACCATATATTTT. The full variable domain, in which reference TRBV7-3 and TRBJ1-3 provide the parts outside the CDR3, is GAGVSQTPSNKVTEKGKYVELRCDPISGHTALYWYRQSLGQGPEFLIYFQGTGAADDSGLPNDRFFAVRPEGSVSTLKIQRTERGDSAVYLCASSQGGPGNTIYFGEGSWLTVV.

The chain combines TRBV19 with TRBJ2-1; tentative D call: TRBD1 (6 bases). The V end was cut by 1 base, the J end by 8 bases, with 9 bases between. Germline loops: CDR1 LNHDA, CDR2 SQIVND (reference sequence). The CDR3 contains 13 residues. The CDR3 coding sequence is TGTGCCAGTAGTATAGTAGGGGGACATGAGCAGTTCTTC. Protein product: CASSIVGGHEQFF.

This clone has just one count. The chain uses TRBV18 and TRBJ1-5; 7 bases are a match to TRBD1. The CDR3 covers 15 residues. Trimming at V came to 2 bases and at J to 2 bases, leaving 3 bases not matched to a gene. Looked up from germline, CDR1 is KGHSH and CDR2 is LQKENI. CDR3 nucleotides: TGTGCCAGCTCACCATCTACAGGGGGCAATCAGCCCCAGCATTTT. Its translation: CASSPSTGGNQPQHF.

J is TRBJ1-6 and V is TRBV19, with 8 bases aligning to TRBD1. Germline CDR1 reads LNHDA; CDR2 reads SQIVND (reference sequence). The CDR3 is 15 amino acids. The trim removed 5 bases at V and 10 bases at J, leaving 10 bases unmatched. As DNA, the CDR3 is TGTGCCAGTAGTGCCCAAAATAACAGGGGGTCACCCCTCCACTTT. This gives the protein CASSAQNNRGSPLHF. The entire variable domain, with the rest obtained from reference TRBV19 and TRBJ1-6, is as follows: DGGITQSPKYLFRKEGQNVTLSCEQNLNHDAMYWYRQDPGQGLRLIYYSQIVNDFQKGDIAEGYSVSREKKESFPLTVTSAQKNPTAFYLCASSAQNNRGSPLHFGNGTRLTVT.

CDR3 sequence: CASSLRWGGGVKKYTGELFF. CDR3 DNA sequence: TGTGCCAGCAGCCTCCGTTGGGGCGGCGGGGTGAAAAAGTACACCGGGGAGCTGTTTTTT. The chain uses TRBV11-3 and TRBJ2-2; tentative D call: TRBD2 (6 bases). From germline, CDR1 is SGHNT and CDR2 YENEEA. Trimming took off 5 bases at V and 3 bases at J, with 28 bases between the two ends. The CDR3 is 20 residues long.

This chain links TRBV19 with TRBJ2-1, with D possibly being TRBD2 (6 bases). This CDR3 has 13 amino acids. Germline values: CDR1 LNHDA, CDR2 SQIVND (reference sequence). V was cut by 4 bases and J by 4 bases, with 8 bases left in between. The CDR3 spells CASSRGLYNEQFF. The CDR3 DNA reads as TGTGCCAGTAGTAGGGGACTTTACAATGAGCAGTTCTTC.

This chain connects TRBV6-2 or TRBV6-3 to TRBJ2-2; weak D call: TRBD1 (6 bases). V gave up 2 bases and J gave up 0 bases, with 10 bases separating them. The length of the CDR3 is 16 residues. In germline, CDR1 is MNHEY, CDR2 SVGEGT. CDR3 region: CASSYGGYSNTGELFF. The CDR3 DNA reads as TGTGCCAGCAGTTACGGGGGCTATTCGAACACCGGGGAGCTGTTTTTT.